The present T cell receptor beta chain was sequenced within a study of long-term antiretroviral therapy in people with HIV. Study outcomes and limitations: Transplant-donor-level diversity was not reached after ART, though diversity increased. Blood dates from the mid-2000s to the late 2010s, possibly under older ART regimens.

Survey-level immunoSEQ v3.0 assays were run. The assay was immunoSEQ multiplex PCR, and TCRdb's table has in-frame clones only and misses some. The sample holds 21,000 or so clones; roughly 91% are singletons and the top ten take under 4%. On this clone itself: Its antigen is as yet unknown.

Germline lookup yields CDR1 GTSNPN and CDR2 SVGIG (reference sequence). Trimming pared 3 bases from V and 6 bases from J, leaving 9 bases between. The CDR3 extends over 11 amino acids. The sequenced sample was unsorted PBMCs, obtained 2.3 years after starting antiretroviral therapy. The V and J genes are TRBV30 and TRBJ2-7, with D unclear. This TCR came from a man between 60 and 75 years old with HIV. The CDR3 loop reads CAWSWAGEQYF. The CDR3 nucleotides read TGTGCCTGGAGCTGGGCAGGCGAGCAGTACTTC. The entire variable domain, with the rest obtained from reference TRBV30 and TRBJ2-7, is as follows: SQTIHQWPATLVQPVGSPLSLECTVEGTSNPNLYWYRQAAGRGLQLLFYSVGIGQISSEVPQNLSASRPQDRQFILSSKKLLLSDSGFYLCAWSWAGEQYFGPGTRLTVT.